This T cell receptor beta chain was recovered during a study of T-cell reconstitution after alpha-beta-depleted transplantation in children. Preparation of the TCRbeta library involved a method that used unique molecular identifiers. One entry per CDR3 protein results from TCRdb running MiXCR on the PCR reads. The sample carries tens of thousands of distinct CDR3 sequences, roughly 45% recorded once. This CDR3 has 15 residues. Trimming left V 4 bases short and J 2 bases short, with 13 bases between. CDR1 is SGHRS, CDR2 YFSETQ, per germline. The specimen comprised PBMCs, mostly from graft donor cells, sampled 360 days after TCRalphabeta/CD19-depleted stem cell transplant. This clonotype was sampled from a male patient between 10 and 17 years old who had a stem cell transplant for acute lymphoblastic leukemia, so the T cells may come from the graft donor. The chain uses TRBV5-1 and TRBJ2-1; possibly TRBD1 for D (6 bases). The CDR3 protein is CASSPRTVTYNEQFF. The DNA for the CDR3 is TGCGCCAGCAGCCCTCGGACAGTTACCTACAATGAGCAGTTCTTC.